This TCR beta chain is from a study of cytomegalovirus exposure and HLA in healthy donors. Across the whole study: The roughly 120 million unique TCR beta sequences, from roughly 170 million T cells, were found by an earlier analysis. About 85 million unique TCRs from HLA-typed donors were held in an early release of data.

In the PCR, 60 Vbeta and 13 Jbeta primers were used. This table comes from immunoSEQ multiplex PCR, and its TCRdb copy is limited to in-frame clones, with some not included. This repertoire shows about 150,000 clones, roughly 80% found once; its top ten account for 4% to 4.5%. Germline lookup yields CDR1 SGHDT and CDR2 YYEEEE. The germline V and J ends were trimmed by 4 bases and 7 bases, with 12 bases remaining between them. The CDR3 runs 13 residues. This clonotype was sampled from a woman between 35 and 50 years old in good health and CMV-seropositive. The gene calls are TRBV5-6 and TRBJ2-4; tentatively, D is TRBD1 (5 bases). Sample: PBMCs. The CDR3 DNA is TGTGCCAGCAGCCTTCAGGGAACTAACATTCAGTACTTC. Residues: CASSLQGTNIQYF. Combining the CDR3 with reference TRBV5-6 and TRBJ2-4 gives the whole variable domain DAGVTQSPTHLIKTRGQQVTLRCSPKSGHDTVSWYQQALGQGPQFIFQYYEEEERQRGNFPDRFSGHQFPNYSSELNVNALLLGDSALYLCASSLQGTNIQYFGAGTRLSVL.